This entry is about one T cell receptor beta chain. Its specificity is not known. The source of the sample is a study of CD8+ T cells in alopecia areata. Overall study context: In an open-label trial, patients got 5 to 10 mg tofacitinib twice daily. Patients remained on tofacitinib for 6 to 18 months and then went 6 months without it. Study-level findings and limits: Clonality was higher in lesional than normal scalp, especially in alopecia totalis/universalis.

Following RNA extraction, reverse transcription yielded cDNA that acted as the sequencing template. Clones were sequenced by immunoSEQ multiplex PCR, and TCRdb holds only the in-frame ones, with some missing. In the table there are hundreds of thousands of clones, 60% of which are singletons. The treatment: oral pan-JAK inhibitor, 5-10 mg twice daily. V lost 0 bases and J lost 4, with 10 bases in between. The CDR3 has 14 amino acids. The germline V gene has CDR1 SGHNT and CDR2 YYREEE (reference sequence). This TCR came from a human donor with alopecia areata. Here the sequenced sample was CD4+ T cells sorted from blood, taken at approximately week 52, from a patient treated with tofacitinib. This chain joins TRBV5-4 and TRBJ2-5; D is unresolved. CDR3 in amino acids: CASSLDGSTETQYF. The CDR3 coding sequence is TGTGCCAGCAGCTTGGATGGTAGCACAGAGACCCAGTACTTC.